This T cell receptor (beta chain) comes out of a study of response to subunit inactivated influenza vaccine. Study observations and caveats: That few new T cells are recruited by each seasonal influenza vaccination was the authors' suggestion.

Regarding this clonotype: Its target is not known.

MiXCR was run by TCRdb on the RT-PCR reads, yielding one entry per CDR3 protein. Of fewer than 700,000 distinct CDR3 sequences detected, roughly 13% appear once; the ten largest clones hold around 12%. This CDR3 has 15 amino acids. Germline CDR1 MDHEN, CDR2 SYDVKM. The V and J ends lost 4 bases and 5 bases respectively, with 17 bases between them. Material: PBMCs from blood, obtained about 40 days after vaccination. This clonotype was obtained from a man in his forties or fifties who received an inactivated influenza vaccine. This sequence joins TRBV28 and TRBJ2-5; D remains unclear. The CDR3 loop is CASSSGALATETQYF. The CDR3 coding sequence is TGTGCCAGCAGTTCGGGTGCTCTGGCGACGGAGACCCAGTACTTC. The entire variable domain, with the rest obtained from reference TRBV28 and TRBJ2-5, is as follows: DVKVTQSSRYLVKRTGEKVFLECVQDMDHENMFWYRQDPGLGLRLIYFSYDVKMKEKGDIPEGYSVSREKKERFSLILESASTNQTSMYLCASSSGALATETQYFGPGTRLLVL.